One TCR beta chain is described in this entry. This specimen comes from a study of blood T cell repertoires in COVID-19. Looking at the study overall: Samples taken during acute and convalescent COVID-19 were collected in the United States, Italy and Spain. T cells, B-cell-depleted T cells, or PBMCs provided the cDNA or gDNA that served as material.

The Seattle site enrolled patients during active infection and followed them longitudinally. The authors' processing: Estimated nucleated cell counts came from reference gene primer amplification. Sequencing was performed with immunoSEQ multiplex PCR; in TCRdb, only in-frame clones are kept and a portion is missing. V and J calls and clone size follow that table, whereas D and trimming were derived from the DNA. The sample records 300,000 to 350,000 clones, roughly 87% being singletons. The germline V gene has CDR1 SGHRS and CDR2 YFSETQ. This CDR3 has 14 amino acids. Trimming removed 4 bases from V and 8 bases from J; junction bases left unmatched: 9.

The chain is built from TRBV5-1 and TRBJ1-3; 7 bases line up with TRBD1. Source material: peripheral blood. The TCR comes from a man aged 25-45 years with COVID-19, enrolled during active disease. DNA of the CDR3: TGCGCCAGCAGCCGACAGGGAAAGGCAGACACCATATATTTT. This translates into CASSRQGKADTIYF.